The 18 T cell receptor beta chains given below trace back to one sample, sequenced in a study of cytomegalovirus exposure and HLA in healthy donors. PCR was performed using 60 Vbeta and 13 Jbeta primers. Sequencing used immunoSEQ multiplex PCR; TCRdb keeps in-frame clones, though not all of them. This sample yields 130,000 to 150,000 clones, of which 80% are seen a single time; 5.1% belongs to the top ten. Sequenced input: PBMCs. These receptors were taken from a male donor in good health and CMV-seronegative.

V is TRBV4-3 and J is TRBJ2-2; D gene ambiguous. Germline loops: CDR1 LGHNA, CDR2 YSLEER. V lost 0 bases to trimming and J lost 4 bases, with 18 bases between them. CDR3 size: 18 residues. The CDR3 nucleotides are TGCGCCAGCAGCCAAGAAGCGCCCCCATCCGATTCCACCGGGGAGCTGTTTTTT. This gives the protein CASSQEAPPSDSTGELFF.

This clone has a single count. The genes are TRBV4-3 and TRBJ1-2, with no clear D. V dropped 2 bases and J dropped 4 bases, with 5 bases sitting between them. This CDR3 region has 12 residues. In germline, CDR1 is LGHNA, CDR2 YSLEER. In DNA, the CDR3 is TGCGCCAGCAGCCAAAACAGCTATGGCTACACCTTC. It encodes CASSQNSYGYTF.

The chain couples TRBV5-1 to TRBJ1-1; TRBD1 agrees at 9 bases. The CDR3 spans 17 residues. V lost 0 bases and J lost 0; bases outside the gene matches: 6. Germline CDR1 and CDR2: SGHRS and YFSETQ. The chain's CDR3 is CASSLGTGVSLNTEAFF. CDR3 DNA: TGCGCCAGCAGCTTGGGGACAGGGGTTTCCTTGAACACTGAAGCTTTCTTT.

V is TRBV19 and J is TRBJ1-2; 7 positions agree with TRBD1. With 6 bases clipped from V and 5 bases from J, the junction kept 9 bases outside the gene matches. The CDR3 is made up of 14 amino acids. CDR1 is LNHDA and CDR2 is SQIVND in the germline V gene (reference sequence). The CDR3: CASRQQGSEYGYTF. The CDR3 DNA reads as TGTGCCAGTAGGCAACAGGGGTCGGAGTATGGCTACACCTTC.

This clone was counted a few times. V gene TRBV19 combines with J gene TRBJ1-1, with 11 bases that match TRBD1. With 7 bases clipped from V and 4 bases from J, the junction kept 8 bases outside the gene matches. The CDR3 loop spans 15 amino acids. CDR1 LNHDA and CDR2 SQIVND come from the germline V gene (reference sequence). CDR3 in DNA: TGTGCCAGTACCCGGACAGGGGGCGCGGGCACTGAAGCTTTCTTT. Translated: CASTRTGGAGTEAFF.

The chain combines TRBV4-1 with TRBJ1-5; D gene uncertain. This CDR3 is built from 15 residues. Per the germline V gene, CDR1 is MGHRA and CDR2 is YSYEKL. The germline V and J ends were trimmed by 7 bases and 0 bases, with 13 bases remaining between them. The CDR3 sequence: CASKVQFYSNQPQHF. CDR3 nucleotides: TGCGCCAGCAAAGTGCAGTTTTATAGCAATCAGCCCCAGCATTTT.

In nucleotides, the CDR3 is TGTGCCAGCAGCTCTGGGGGGACAGGGGGCACCATATATTTT. It codes for CASSSGGTGGTIYF. The chain couples TRBV13 to TRBJ1-3; 11 nucleotides line up with TRBD1. CDR3 length: 14 amino acids. V lost 4 bases and J lost 9; bases outside the gene matches: 5. Germline loops: CDR1 PRHDT, CDR2 FYEKMQ (reference sequence). Combining the CDR3 with reference TRBV13 and TRBJ1-3 gives the whole variable domain AAGVIQSPRHLIKEKRETATLKCYPIPRHDTVYWYQQGPGQDPQFLISFYEKMQSDKGSIPDRFSAQQFSDYHSELNMSSLELGDSALYFCASSSGGTGGTIYFGEGSWLTVV.

Concerning this clone itself: The junction departs from germline at one end; a sequencing error may be responsible. This rearrangement joins TRBV4-3 to TRBJ2-1, with 12 bases fitting TRBD2. Germline CDR1 is LGHNA and CDR2 is YSLEER. The CDR3 contains 16 residues. CDR3 loop: CANSQVLAGGRNEQFF. The CDR3 DNA sequence: TGCGCCAACAGCCAAGTACTAGCGGGGGGCCGCAATGAGCAGTTCTTC.

This clone was seen a few times. V and J are TRBV7-3 and TRBJ2-1; 11 bases line up with TRBD1. CDR3 length equals 15 residues. J lost 4 bases, V lost 3 bases, and 2 bases had no gene match. The germline CDR1 and CDR2 sequences are SGHTA and FQGTGA. CDR3 residues: CASSLGQGVYNEQFF. The DNA of the CDR3 is TGTGCCAGCAGCTTGGGACAGGGGGTATACAATGAGCAGTTCTTC.

In its sample, this clone was seen a few times. The rearrangement joins TRBV28 to TRBJ1-2; TRBD1 matches 7 bases. From germline, CDR1 is MDHEN and CDR2 SYDVKM. The junction had 7 bases not matched to a gene; V was cut back by 4 bases and J by 2 bases. The CDR3 spans 15 residues. The CDR3 loop reads CASSSGATGNYGYTF. CDR3 coding DNA: TGTGCCAGCAGTTCAGGGGCGACAGGGAACTATGGCTACACCTTC.

This chain joins TRBV5-8 and TRBJ1-2; 10 bases map to TRBD1. Germline CDR1 is SGHTS and CDR2 is YDEGEE. The CDR3 length is 15 residues. V was clipped by 5 bases and J by 4 bases; unmatched bases: 8. In DNA, the CDR3 is TGTGCCAGCAGACTGACAGGGGGCCAATCCTATGGCTACACCTTC. It codes for CASRLTGGQSYGYTF. The complete variable domain, with remaining parts taken from reference TRBV5-8 and TRBJ1-2, reads EAGVTQSPTHLIKTRGQQATLRCSPISGHTSVYWYQQALGLGLQFLLWYDEGEERNRGNFPPRFSGRQFPNYSSELNVNALELEDSALYLCASRLTGGQSYGYTFGSGTRLTVV.

This clone has just one count. J is TRBJ1-2 and V is TRBV28; 7 bases are a match to TRBD1. This CDR3 is 14 amino acids long. Trimming cost V 7 bases and J 8 bases; bases outside gene matches: 13. Germline assignment: CDR1 MDHEN and CDR2 SYDVKM. The CDR3 nucleotides are TGTGCCAGCAACTACGATACAGGGGCGGCAGGCTACACCTTC. It codes for CASNYDTGAAGYTF.

V usage is TRBV18 and J usage is TRBJ1-1, with D uncertain. The V end was cut by 2 bases, the J end by 8 bases, with 12 bases between. CDR3 length: 13 amino acids. Germline CDR1 is KGHSH and CDR2 is LQKENI. CDR3: CASSPASPKEAFF. In DNA form, the CDR3 reads TGTGCCAGCTCACCAGCGTCACCCAAAGAAGCTTTCTTT.

The V gene is TRBV2, the J gene TRBJ1-5, with TRBD1 as a possible D gene (5 bases). CDR1 is SNHLY, CDR2 FYNNEI, per germline. The CDR3 is 16 amino acids. V was cut by 4 bases and J by 3 bases, with 16 bases left in between. CDR3 protein: CASSGEGRINNQPQHF. The DNA for the CDR3 is TGTGCCAGCAGTGGAGAGGGGAGGATTAACAATCAGCCCCAGCATTTT.

CDR3 loop: CASSFSQGLSNSYTF. The CDR3 nucleotides read TGCGCCAGCAGCTTTTCCCAGGGCCTCTCTAACAGCTACACCTTC. The chain joins TRBV5-1 to TRBJ1-2, with a weak D call TRBD1 (5 bases). CDR1 is SGHRS, CDR2 YFSETQ, per germline. The length of the CDR3 is 15 residues. V gave up 2 bases and J gave up 9 bases, with 20 bases separating them.

This clone has just one count. The chain recombines TRBV5-6 with TRBJ2-7; a possible D gene is TRBD1 (5 bases). V was cut by 0 bases and J by 7 bases, with 11 bases left in between. The germline gives CDR1 SGHDT, CDR2 YYEEEE. There are 13 residues in the CDR3. The chain's CDR3 is CASSLVGVPEQYF. CDR3 in DNA: TGTGCCAGCAGCTTGGTAGGGGTGCCGGAGCAGTACTTC.

The chain joins TRBV7-3 to TRBJ2-3, with D possibly matching TRBD2 (6 bases). The CDR3 loop spans 14 amino acids. Germline values: CDR1 SGHTA, CDR2 FQGTGA. Trimming removed 5 bases at V and 4 bases at J, with 13 bases between. CDR3 residues: CASSQKGGADTQYF. The CDR3 bases are TGTGCCAGCAGCCAAAAAGGAGGGGCAGATACGCAGTATTTT.

In this sample, this clone turned up a few times. Other DNA sequences in the same sample also yield this CDR3. The chain couples TRBV18 to TRBJ2-7; TRBD1 matches at 8 bases. The V gene's germline CDR1 is KGHSH and CDR2 LQKENI. After removal of 3 bases from V and 3 bases from J, the junction contained 4 bases not matched to a gene. The CDR3 runs 14 residues. Here the CDR3 reads CASSPGTGDYEQYF. The DNA of the CDR3 is TGTGCCAGCTCACCGGGGACAGGAGACTACGAGCAGTACTTC.